The present T cell receptor (beta chain) was sequenced within a study of cytomegalovirus exposure and HLA in healthy donors. The study's findings and limits: The study recorded 164 TCR beta chains that were cytomegalovirus-associated. Presence/absence analyses assumed roughly uniform sequencing depth across donors. Researchers reported in a later analysis that a missense DCLRE1C variant was tied to TCR beta V- and J-gene trimming. There were reportedly fewer N-insertions in an Asian-associated ancestry cluster than the roughly 670-donor mean, in a later analysis.

Note on this clone: The target antigen is unknown.

Per germline, CDR1 SGHNT and CDR2 YYREEE (reference sequence). The CDR3 loop spans 16 amino acids. V lost 4 bases and J lost 1; bases outside the gene matches: 5. The PCR contained 60 Vbeta and 13 Jbeta primers. TCRdb's copy holds only in-frame clones and misses some; the assay was immunoSEQ multiplex PCR. The repertoire consists of some 130,000 clones, with 82% occurring once and the leading ten covering around 11%. The specimen sequenced was PBMCs. This receptor was identified in a male donor in good health and CMV-seropositive. V and J are TRBV5-4 and TRBJ2-2, with TRBD2 matching over 9 bases. In DNA, the CDR3 is TGTGCCAGCAGCCCTCGACTAGCGGAGAACACCGGGGAGCTGTTTTTT. It codes for CASSPRLAENTGELFF.